The rows below give T cell receptor beta chains drawn from one sample of a study of human T cells and chemical hapten exposure. From the RACE reads, TCRdb called clonotypes with MiXCR, one entry per CDR3 protein. The repertoire holds fewer than 500,000 distinct CDR3 sequences, with about 4.8% as singletons. Here the sequenced sample was whole blood, taken in connection with sensitization to the hapten diphenylcyclopropenone (DPC). The receptor source for this set is a woman between 50 and 59 years old with alopecia areata. Some clones in this sample may be carry-over from other donors' samples. Both conserved end residues are part of each CDR3. Fields, in order: J gene, clone size, D gene, V gene, CDR3 DNA, CDR3 protein. A D gene is named only where the DNA matches it firmly. The size entry is marked missing in some rows and otherwise reads once, few, many or a size class.

j_gene: TRBJ2-5
abundance: -
d_gene: TRBD1
v_gene: TRBV20-1
CDR3nt: TGCAGTGCGGGGGACAGGGGAGAGACCCAGTACTTC
CDR3aa: CSAGDRGETQYF

j_gene: TRBJ2-3
abundance: -
d_gene: TRBD2
v_gene: TRBV12-3/TRBV12-4
CDR3nt: TGTGCCAGCAGTACACTAGCGGGGGTCGGCACAGATACGCAGTATTTT
CDR3aa: CASSTLAGVGTDTQYF

j_gene: TRBJ1-4
abundance: many
d_gene: -
v_gene: TRBV6-2/TRBV6-3
CDR3nt: TGTGCCAGCAGCTCGATCACAACTAATGAAAAACTGTTTTTT
CDR3aa: CASSSITTNEKLFF

j_gene: TRBJ2-3
abundance: -
d_gene: -
v_gene: TRBV2
CDR3nt: TGTGCCAGAGTCCCCCCCACAGAGACAGATACGCAGTATTTT
CDR3aa: CARVPPTETDTQYF

j_gene: TRBJ2-2
abundance: few
d_gene: -
v_gene: TRBV7-9
CDR3nt: TGTGCCAGCAGCTTTCGTACTATCCAGATACTCACCGGGGAGCTGTTTTTT
CDR3aa: CASSFRTIQILTGELFF

j_gene: TRBJ1-1
abundance: -
d_gene: -
v_gene: TRBV5-1
CDR3nt: TGCGCCAGCAGCTTGGGTATAGGAATGAACACTGAAGCTTTCTTT
CDR3aa: CASSLGIGMNTEAFF

j_gene: TRBJ1-2
abundance: many
d_gene: TRBD1
v_gene: TRBV20-1
CDR3nt: TGCAGTGCAGGGAGACAGGGGGTAGACTACACCTTC
CDR3aa: CSAGRQGVDYTF

j_gene: TRBJ1-1
abundance: many
d_gene: -
v_gene: TRBV7-2
CDR3nt: TGTGCCAGCAGCCATCGGCGGGGAACGGAAGCTTTCTTT
CDR3aa: CASSHRRGTEAFF

j_gene: TRBJ2-7
abundance: few
d_gene: TRBD2
v_gene: TRBV10-1
CDR3nt: TGCGCCAGCAGTGAGTCTAGCGGGACCTACGAGCAGTACTTC
CDR3aa: CASSESSGTYEQYF

j_gene: TRBJ2-3
abundance: many
d_gene: -
v_gene: TRBV6-6
CDR3nt: TGTGCCAGCAGTTCCCGACTTGATACGCAGTATTTT
CDR3aa: CASSSRLDTQYF

j_gene: TRBJ1-1
abundance: many
d_gene: -
v_gene: TRBV25-1
CDR3nt: TGTGCCAGCATTCACTCCGGGAGGGCTTTCTTT
CDR3aa: CASIHSGRAFF

j_gene: TRBJ1-1
abundance: many
d_gene: -
v_gene: TRBV10-3
CDR3nt: TGTGCCATCAGTGAAGTGGGGATGGAGGGAGAAGCTTTCTTT
CDR3aa: CAISEVGMEGEAFF

j_gene: TRBJ1-4
abundance: -
d_gene: -
v_gene: TRBV10-3
CDR3nt: TGTGCCATCAGTGAGTCATACCGGGCCTCCTCTTTAAAACTGTTTTTT
CDR3aa: CAISESYRASSLKLFF

j_gene: TRBJ1-4
abundance: -
d_gene: -
v_gene: TRBV6-6
CDR3nt: TGTGCCAGCACTCAGGGCGGGAATGAAAAACTGTTTTTT
CDR3aa: CASTQGGNEKLFF

j_gene: TRBJ1-1
abundance: -
d_gene: TRBD1
v_gene: TRBV18
CDR3nt: TGTGCCAGCTCAGGACAGGGGACGAACACTGAAGCTTTCTTT
CDR3aa: CASSGQGTNTEAFF

j_gene: TRBJ2-7
abundance: few
d_gene: TRBD1
v_gene: TRBV7-6
CDR3nt: TGTGCCAGCAGCTCTTCTTGGACAGGGGAATACGAGCAGTACTTC
CDR3aa: CASSSSWTGEYEQYF

j_gene: TRBJ2-5
abundance: many
d_gene: TRBD2
v_gene: TRBV5-1
CDR3nt: TGCGCCAGCAGCTTGGCTTCGACTAGCGCCCAAGAGACCCAGTACTTC
CDR3aa: CASSLASTSAQETQYF

j_gene: TRBJ2-7
abundance: few
d_gene: -
v_gene: TRBV20-1
CDR3nt: TGCAGTGCCCAGGGGCGACCTAGTACCTACGAGCAGTACTTC
CDR3aa: CSAQGRPSTYEQYF

j_gene: TRBJ1-1
abundance: -
d_gene: -
v_gene: TRBV5-4
CDR3nt: TGTGCCAGCAGCTTCAGGGGCTCCCAGGGGTTTGAAGCTTTCTTT
CDR3aa: CASSFRGSQGFEAFF

j_gene: TRBJ1-1
abundance: many
d_gene: -
v_gene: TRBV12-3/TRBV12-4
CDR3nt: TGTGCCAGCAGTCCTCCATGGACAGTGAACACTGAAGCTTTCTTT
CDR3aa: CASSPPWTVNTEAFF

j_gene: TRBJ2-7
abundance: -
d_gene: -
v_gene: TRBV2
CDR3nt: TGTGCCAGCAGTGAAGCTCTCGCGTCTACCTACGAGCAGTACTTC
CDR3aa: CASSEALASTYEQYF

j_gene: TRBJ1-1
abundance: many
d_gene: TRBD1
v_gene: TRBV5-6
CDR3nt: TGTGCCAGCAGCAGGGGGCTCACTGAAGCTTTCTTT
CDR3aa: CASSRGLTEAFF

j_gene: TRBJ1-1
abundance: -
d_gene: -
v_gene: TRBV6-1
CDR3nt: TGTGCCAGCAGTGTAGCTCAGGCCCAGGGGCTAAACACTGAAGCTTTCTTT
CDR3aa: CASSVAQAQGLNTEAFF

j_gene: TRBJ2-3
abundance: many
d_gene: -
v_gene: TRBV5-4
CDR3nt: TGTGCCAGCAGCTTGCGGGCTCAGGAGGGTAGCACAGATACGCAGTATTTT
CDR3aa: CASSLRAQEGSTDTQYF

j_gene: TRBJ2-5
abundance: few
d_gene: -
v_gene: TRBV12-3/TRBV12-4
CDR3nt: TGTGCCAGCAGCCTCCGGGGGAAAGAGACCCAGTACTTC
CDR3aa: CASSLRGKETQYF

j_gene: TRBJ2-7
abundance: many
d_gene: -
v_gene: TRBV5-1
CDR3nt: TGCGCCAGCAGCTTGGGCAGGACCTACGAGCAGTACTTC
CDR3aa: CASSLGRTYEQYF

j_gene: TRBJ2-3
abundance: -
d_gene: -
v_gene: TRBV6-5
CDR3nt: TGTGCCAGCGTGGAGGAGAGCACAGATACGCAGTATTTT
CDR3aa: CASVEESTDTQYF

j_gene: TRBJ2-5
abundance: many
d_gene: TRBD2
v_gene: TRBV12-3/TRBV12-4
CDR3nt: TGTGCCAGCAGTCCCTGGTTGACGGGGGGGCCGCTCTTC
CDR3aa: CASSPWLTGGPLF

j_gene: TRBJ2-2
abundance: -
d_gene: -
v_gene: TRBV7-2
CDR3nt: TGTGCCAGCAGTTCTACAGTCACCGGGGAGCTGTTTTTT
CDR3aa: CASSSTVTGELFF

j_gene: TRBJ2-2
abundance: -
d_gene: TRBD2
v_gene: TRBV14
CDR3nt: TGTGCCAGCAGCCAAGTCTTCCTAGCGGGGGCCCCCGGGGAGCTGTTTTTT
CDR3aa: CASSQVFLAGAPGELFF

j_gene: TRBJ2-1
abundance: few
d_gene: -
v_gene: TRBV29-1
CDR3nt: TGCAGCGTTTCGACAAGGGCGGCCTACAATGAGCAGTTCTTC
CDR3aa: CSVSTRAAYNEQFF

j_gene: TRBJ1-1
abundance: many
d_gene: -
v_gene: TRBV7-2
CDR3nt: TGTGCCAGCAGCTTCGGACGGATTGAAGCTTTCTTT
CDR3aa: CASSFGRIEAFF

j_gene: TRBJ2-7
abundance: few
d_gene: TRBD2
v_gene: TRBV6-1
CDR3nt: TGTGCCAGCAGTGGCGGGGGGTTCCCCTACGAGCAGTACTTC
CDR3aa: CASSGGGFPYEQYF

j_gene: TRBJ2-7
abundance: -
d_gene: -
v_gene: TRBV30
CDR3nt: TGTGCCTGGAGTGAGGCAGTCGAGCAGTACTTC
CDR3aa: CAWSEAVEQYF

j_gene: TRBJ2-1
abundance: many
d_gene: TRBD2
v_gene: TRBV4-3
CDR3nt: TGCGCCAGCAGCCCCGGGACTAATCATGAGCAGTTCTTC
CDR3aa: CASSPGTNHEQFF